The 27 T cell receptor beta chains below were found in one sample sequenced in a study of molecular identifiers for immune sequencing clone quantification. TCRdb re-called the PCR reads through MiXCR, storing one row per CDR3 protein. The table has some 590,000 distinct CDR3 sequences, about 25% seen once. Sequenced: naive CD8+ T cells from blood, with Jurkat cell RNA spiked in. Sample subset: FACS-sorted CD8+CD4-CCR7+CD45RA+ naive T cells. The receptors were gathered from a human donor in good health. Some libraries in this study had Jurkat cell RNA spiked in.

At least ten counts were recorded for this clonotype. The V gene is TRBV12-3 or TRBV12-4, the J gene TRBJ1-5; 8 positions agree with TRBD1. The CDR3 is made up of 16 amino acids. V dropped 3 bases and J dropped 3; count of bases not matched to a gene: 7. The CDR3 reads CASSFGGQAINQPQHF. The CDR3 DNA follows: TGTGCCAGCAGTTTTGGGGGACAGGCGATCAATCAGCCCCAGCATTTT.

This clonotype was counted ten times or more. V usage is TRBV20-1 and J usage is TRBJ2-7; tentative D call: TRBD1 (6 bases). The germline V gene has CDR1 DFQATT and CDR2 SNEGSKA (reference sequence). The CDR3 runs to 12 residues. The germline V and J ends were trimmed by 5 bases and 2 bases, with 10 bases remaining between them. The CDR3 DNA reads as TGCAGTGCTTGGGACATAGCCTACGAGCAGTACTTC. Amino acid sequence: CSAWDIAYEQYF.

In regard to this clonotype: A single base separates this from a much larger clone, so it may be a read error. This rearrangement joins TRBV12-3 or TRBV12-4 to TRBJ2-7; D is perhaps TRBD2 (7 bases). The CDR3 sequence is 12 residues long. Between the trimmed V and J ends, which lost 6 bases and 7 bases, there was a span of 13 bases. The CDR3 DNA sequence: TGTGCCAGCAGAGGGGGGGACAATGAGCAGTACTTC. This gives the protein CASRGGDNEQYF.

This clonotype was counted at least ten times. The chain carries TRBV7-6 and TRBJ2-3; the match to TRBD2 covers 9 bases. J was trimmed by 0 bases and V by 6 bases; bases with no gene match: 7. Germline CDR1 reads SGHVS; CDR2 reads FNYEAQ. There are 16 residues in the CDR3. The CDR3 protein is CASRTGLADSTDTQYF. CDR3 bases: TGTGCCAGCAGAACGGGACTAGCCGATAGCACAGATACGCAGTATTTT.

This clonotype was recorded many times. The chain has TRBV7-2 and TRBJ2-7; unclear D gene. Between the trimmed V and J ends, which lost 7 bases and 3 bases, there was a span of 13 bases. Germline V CDR1 and CDR2: SGHTA, FQGNSA. The CDR3 is made up of 13 amino acids. CDR3 protein: CASTWTEHYEQYF. CDR3 bases: TGTGCCAGCACCTGGACCGAGCACTACGAGCAGTACTTC.

This clonotype was detected only a few times. The chain has TRBV6-2 or TRBV6-3 and TRBJ2-7; no clear D gene. The CDR3 consists of 11 residues. CDR1 and CDR2 from the germline V gene are MNHEY and SVGEGT. V was shortened by 1 base and J by 5 bases, with 3 bases between the two germline ends. In nucleotides, the CDR3 is TGTGCCAGCAGTTACTTTGACGAGCAGTACTTC. Amino acids: CASSYFDEQYF.

The CDR3 here is CASSRIDSANEKLFF. For the CDR3, the DNA is TGTGCCAGCTCACGAATCGACAGTGCTAATGAAAAACTGTTTTTT. This rearrangement joins TRBV18 to TRBJ1-4; D possibly corresponds to TRBD1 (5 bases). The CDR3 covers 15 residues. The germline V gene has CDR1 KGHSH and CDR2 LQKENI. Trimming removed 4 bases from V and 3 bases from J, with 12 bases in between.

This clonotype was seen more than once but under ten times. The rearrangement uses TRBV20-1 and TRBJ2-1; the D gene is possibly TRBD1 (7 bases). V was clipped by 6 bases and J by 0 bases, with 12 bases between them. The length of the CDR3 is 14 residues. Per the germline V gene, CDR1 is DFQATT and CDR2 is SNEGSKA (reference sequence). CDR3 bases: TGCAGTGCGAGACAGGGACTCTCCTACAATGAGCAGTTCTTC. It is translated as CSARQGLSYNEQFF.

This clonotype showed up many times. The chain links TRBV29-1 to TRBJ2-3; TRBD2 agrees at 10 bases. The germline gives CDR1 SQVTM, CDR2 ANQGSEA. The CDR3 extends over 13 amino acids. J was trimmed by 4 bases and V by 6 bases; bases with no gene match: 4. CDR3 loop: CSVRTSGADTQYF. Here the CDR3 DNA reads TGCAGCGTACGGACTAGCGGTGCAGATACGCAGTATTTT.

The rearrangement uses TRBV9 and TRBJ2-1; TRBD2 is a possible D gene (7 bases). This CDR3 contains 15 residues. Deletions cut 3 bases from V and 3 bases from J, with 13 bases between. Germline-derived CDR1 and CDR2 are SGDLS and YYNGEE. The DNA for the CDR3 is TGTGCCAGCAGCGGAGGGGGGGGCTGCTACAATGAGCAGTTCTTC. This encodes CASSGGGGCYNEQFF.

The genes are TRBV5-3 and TRBJ2-1; 10 bases fit TRBD2. TRBV5-3 is placed among ORFs of uncertain function. The V segment lost 8 bases and the J segment 15 bases; nucleotides outside the gene matches: 11. The CDR3 totals 12 residues. The CDR3 nucleotides are TGTGCCAGCACAATCCTAGCGGGAGCCCCGTTCTTC. Encoded protein: CASTILAGAPFF.

This clonotype showed up just a few times. The J gene is TRBJ1-4, the V gene TRBV6-6; maybe TRBD1 (6 bases). This CDR3 spans 15 amino acids. Deletions cut 5 bases from V and 7 bases from J, with 17 bases between. CDR1 is MNHNY, CDR2 SVGAGI, per germline (reference sequence). The CDR3 sequence is CASSDETGAFEKLFF. In nucleotides, the CDR3 is TGTGCCAGCAGTGACGAGACAGGAGCCTTTGAAAAACTGTTTTTT.

This clonotype was observed a single time. The CDR3 nucleotides are TGTGCCAGCAGCTTTGGCGGGAGTACCTACGAGCAGTACTTC. As protein: CASSFGGSTYEQYF. This chain joins TRBV11-2 and TRBJ2-7, with 7 positions matching TRBD2. CDR1 SGHAT and CDR2 FQNNGV come from the germline V gene. With 3 bases clipped from V and 2 bases from J, the junction kept 4 bases outside the gene matches. The CDR3 consists of 14 residues.

To note about this clonotype: Likely a read error: the CDR3 ends without its conserved phenylalanine or tryptophan. The gene calls are TRBV13 and TRBJ2-3; TRBD1 might be the D (7 bases). The V gene's germline CDR1 is PRHDT and CDR2 FYEKMQ (reference sequence). This CDR3 comprises 17 residues. The V end lost 4 bases, the J end lost 3 bases, and 20 bases lay between the germline ends. The CDR3 DNA reads as TGTGCCAGCAGCTACCTCCTGCCACAGGGGAGGACAGATACGCAGTATTCT. It translates to CASSYLLPQGRTDTQYS.

Points on this clonotype: A much larger clone differs by one base, so this may be a read error. The rearrangement uses TRBV2 and TRBJ2-7, with TRBD1 matching over 7 bases. This CDR3 is 11 amino acids long. Germline-derived CDR1 and CDR2 are SNHLY and FYNNEI. The CDR3 loop is CASSTGAEQCF. In DNA, the CDR3 is TGTGCCAGCAGCACAGGGGCCGAGCAGTGCTTC.

In this sample, this clonotype turned up many times. CDR3 protein: CASSGASGLAGGQDTQYF. The CDR3 nucleotides read TGTGCCAGCAGTGGAGCCTCAGGACTAGCGGGGGGGCAAGATACGCAGTATTTT. The V gene is TRBV2, the J gene TRBJ2-3, with 15 positions matching TRBD2. CDR1 is SNHLY and CDR2 is FYNNEI in the germline V gene. The V gene end was trimmed by 4 bases and the J gene end by 5 bases; junction bases not matched to a gene: 10. The CDR3 totals 18 residues.

This clonotype appeared many times. V usage is TRBV4-3 and J usage is TRBJ2-3; tentatively, D is TRBD2 (5 bases). The V gene lost 3 bases and the J gene lost 2 bases, with 15 bases spanning the gap. Germline V gene lookup returns CDR1 LGHNA and CDR2 YSLEER. This CDR3 comprises 16 residues. The CDR3 region has the DNA TGCGCCAGCAGCCACAATCGTCTAGACTACACAGATACGCAGTATTTT. Amino acid sequence: CASSHNRLDYTDTQYF.

This clonotype was detected a few times. V is TRBV5-6 and J is TRBJ1-1; D is possibly TRBD1 (6 bases). The CDR3 sequence is 12 residues long. V was shortened by 1 base and J by 11 bases, with 12 bases between the two germline ends. In germline, CDR1 is SGHDT, CDR2 YYEEEE. This CDR3 reads CASSLKTGRAFF. The CDR3 DNA is TGTGCCAGCAGCTTGAAGACAGGACGGGCTTTCTTT.

There are many counts of this clonotype. This chain joins TRBV27 and TRBJ1-3; D is perhaps TRBD1 (6 bases). V gave up 6 bases and J gave up 0 bases, with 12 bases separating them. The germline gives CDR1 MNHEY, CDR2 SMNVEV (reference sequence). The CDR3 runs 15 residues. This CDR3 reads CASSPDRTSGNTIYF. The CDR3 DNA follows: TGTGCCAGCAGCCCCGACAGGACCTCTGGAAACACCATATATTTT.

This clonotype occurred many times. V is TRBV4-3 and J is TRBJ2-3; 8 positions match TRBD2. The CDR3 covers 17 residues. The V and J ends lost 2 bases and 4 bases, in that order; junction bases with no gene match: 11. Germline CDR1 reads LGHNA; CDR2 reads YSLEER. The CDR3 here is CASSQSPAAGAPDTQYF. CDR3 DNA: TGCGCCAGCAGCCAATCGCCCGCAGCGGGGGCTCCAGATACGCAGTATTTT.

Turning to this clonotype: A much larger clonotype is one base distant, so this may be a read error. This CDR3 is CARSYGTAGGTQYF. CDR3 nucleotide sequence: TGTGCCAGGAGTTACGGGACAGCTGGAGGGACCCAGTACTTC. The chain combines TRBV6-2 or TRBV6-3 with TRBJ2-5, with 7 bases that match TRBD1. The CDR3 is 14 amino acids. Per germline, CDR1 MNHEY and CDR2 SVGEGT.

As regards this clonotype: Just one base apart from a much larger clone, this may be a read error. V usage is TRBV4-2 and J usage is TRBJ2-7; D remains ambiguous. V shed 2 bases and J shed 2 bases, with 7 bases lying between them. CDR3 length: 13 residues. Germline V CDR1 and CDR2: LGHNA, YNFKEQ. This CDR3 reads CASSQYPAYEQYF. DNA of the CDR3: TGTGCCAGCAGCCAATATCCGGCCTACGAGCAGTACTTC.

The rearrangement joins TRBV6-5 to TRBJ1-5; the D gene is possibly TRBD1 (5 bases). V was trimmed by 5 bases and J by 5 bases, leaving 13 bases between them. The V gene's germline CDR1 is MNHEY and CDR2 SVGAGI. The CDR3 spans 14 residues. CDR3 in amino acids: CASSPKWGDQPQHF. CDR3 in DNA: TGTGCCAGCAGTCCTAAGTGGGGGGATCAGCCCCAGCATTTT.

This clonotype was counted many times. The chain links TRBV19 to TRBJ1-1; D remains unclear. In germline, CDR1 is LNHDA, CDR2 SQIVND (reference sequence). Trimming stripped 3 bases from V and 0 bases from J, with 11 bases between. The CDR3 is made up of 15 amino acids. The CDR3 DNA reads TGTGCCAGTAGTATGGCAGAAATAATGAACACTGAAGCTTTCTTT. Translating it yields CASSMAEIMNTEAFF.

The chain combines TRBV4-1 with TRBJ2-7; no definite D call. The germline CDR1 and CDR2 sequences are MGHRA and YSYEKL. Between the trimmed V and J ends, which lost 3 bases and 3 bases, there was a span of 9 bases. This CDR3 spans 13 amino acids. DNA of the CDR3: TGCGCCAGCAGCCAGGACGGGTACTACGAGCAGTACTTC. Translation: CASSQDGYYEQYF.

With regard to this clonotype: Because it lacks the conserved phenylalanine or tryptophan at the end, this CDR3 is likely a read error. This chain connects TRBV3-1 to TRBJ2-3, with no clear D. The germline V and J ends were trimmed by 1 base and 2 bases, with 10 bases remaining between them. CDR3 length: 15 amino acids. Germline CDR1 LGHDT, CDR2 YNNKEL (reference sequence). The DNA of the CDR3 is TGTGCCAGCAGCCAAGCGGCTCTCGTCACAGATACGCAGTATATT. Translated: CASSQAALVTDTQYI.

Note on this clonotype: A much larger clone differs from this one at a single base, so this may be a read error. V gene TRBV6-5 combines with J gene TRBJ2-7, with D unresolved. This CDR3 comprises 15 residues. The V gene's germline CDR1 is MNHEY and CDR2 SVGAGI. CDR3 residues: CASSYEPGSTYEQCF. DNA of the CDR3: TGTGCCAGCAGTTACGAACCAGGTAGTACCTACGAGCAGTGCTTC.